The entry that follows covers one TCR beta chain sequence. This entry comes from a study of cytomegalovirus exposure and HLA in healthy donors. The CDR3 is 15 residues long. Looked up from germline, CDR1 is PRHDT and CDR2 is FYEKMQ (reference sequence). The ends were cut back, 0 bases at V and 3 bases at J, with 11 bases in the middle. Amplification used 60 Vbeta primers and 13 Jbeta primers. The repertoire was sequenced with immunoSEQ multiplex PCR; TCRdb's copy has only in-frame clones and lacks some. This table holds 100,000 to 150,000 clones, more than 65% found once. The chain has TRBV13 and TRBJ1-2; D remains ambiguous. The receptor was isolated from a woman aged 55-75 years in good health and CMV-seropositive. The sample taken for sequencing was PBMCs. The CDR3 DNA is TGTGCCAGCAGCTTAGGACTAACTCGGGACTATGGCTACACCTTC. The encoded protein is CASSLGLTRDYGYTF.